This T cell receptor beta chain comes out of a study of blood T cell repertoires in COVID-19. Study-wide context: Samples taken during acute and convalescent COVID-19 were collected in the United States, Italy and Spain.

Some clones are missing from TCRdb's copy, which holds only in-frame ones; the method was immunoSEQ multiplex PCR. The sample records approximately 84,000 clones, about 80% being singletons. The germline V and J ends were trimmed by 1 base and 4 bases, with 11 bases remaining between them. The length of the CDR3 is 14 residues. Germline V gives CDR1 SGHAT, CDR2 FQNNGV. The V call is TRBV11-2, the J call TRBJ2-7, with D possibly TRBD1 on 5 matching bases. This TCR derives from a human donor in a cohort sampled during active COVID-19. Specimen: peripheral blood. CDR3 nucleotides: TGTGCCAGCAGCTTAGGGGCAGGGCTATACGAGCAGTACTTC. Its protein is CASSLGAGLYEQYF.